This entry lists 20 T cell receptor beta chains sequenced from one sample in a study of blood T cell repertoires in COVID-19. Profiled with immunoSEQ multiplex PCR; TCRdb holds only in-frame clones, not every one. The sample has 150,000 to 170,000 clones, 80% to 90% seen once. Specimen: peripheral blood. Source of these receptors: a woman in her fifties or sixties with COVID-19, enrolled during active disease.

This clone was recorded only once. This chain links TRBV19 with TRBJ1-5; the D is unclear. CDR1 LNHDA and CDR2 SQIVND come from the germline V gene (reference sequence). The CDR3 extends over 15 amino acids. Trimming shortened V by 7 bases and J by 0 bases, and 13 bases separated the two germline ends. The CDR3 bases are TGTGCCAGTAACCGAGTGGTCCCTAGCAATCAGCCCCAGCATTTT. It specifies CASNRVVPSNQPQHF.

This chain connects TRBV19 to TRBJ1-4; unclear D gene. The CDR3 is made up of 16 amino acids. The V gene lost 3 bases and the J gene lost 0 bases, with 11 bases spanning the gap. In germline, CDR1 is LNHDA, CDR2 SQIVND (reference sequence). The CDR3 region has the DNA TGTGCCAGTAGTATCGGTCCCGGTGCAACTAATGAAAAACTGTTTTTT. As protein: CASSIGPGATNEKLFF.

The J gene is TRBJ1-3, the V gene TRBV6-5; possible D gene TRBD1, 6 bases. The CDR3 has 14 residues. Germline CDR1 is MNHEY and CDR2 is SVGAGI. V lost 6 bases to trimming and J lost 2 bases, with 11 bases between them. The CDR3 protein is CASRVQGAGNTIYF. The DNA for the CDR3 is TGTGCCAGCAGGGTACAGGGAGCTGGAAACACCATATATTTT.

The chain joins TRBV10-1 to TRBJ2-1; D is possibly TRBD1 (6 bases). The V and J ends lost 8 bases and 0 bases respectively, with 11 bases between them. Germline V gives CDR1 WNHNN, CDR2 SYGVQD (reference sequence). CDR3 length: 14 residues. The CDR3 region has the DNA TGCGCCAGCGGCCCAGGGGACTCCTACAATGAGCAGTTCTTC. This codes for CASGPGDSYNEQFF.

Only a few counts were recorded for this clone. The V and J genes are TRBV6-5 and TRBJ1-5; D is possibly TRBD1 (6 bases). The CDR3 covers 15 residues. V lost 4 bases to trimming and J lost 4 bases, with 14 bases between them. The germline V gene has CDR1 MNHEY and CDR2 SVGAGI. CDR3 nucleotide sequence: TGTGCCAGCAGTTCCTCAAAGGGGGGGAATCAGCCCCAGCATTTT. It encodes CASSSSKGGNQPQHF.

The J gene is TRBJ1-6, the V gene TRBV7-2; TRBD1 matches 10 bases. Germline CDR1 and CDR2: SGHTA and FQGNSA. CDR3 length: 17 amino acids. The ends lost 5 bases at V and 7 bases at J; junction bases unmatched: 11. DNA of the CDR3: TGTGCCAGCAGCGCCAGTTCATGGGGACAGGGGAATTCACCCCTCCACTTT. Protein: CASSASSWGQGNSPLHF.

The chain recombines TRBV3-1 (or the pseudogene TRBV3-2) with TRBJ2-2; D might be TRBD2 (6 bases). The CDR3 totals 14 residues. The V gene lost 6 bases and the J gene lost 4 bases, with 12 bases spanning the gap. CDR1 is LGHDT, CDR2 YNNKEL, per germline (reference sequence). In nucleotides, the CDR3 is TGTGCCAGCAGACCCGGGACTCGCACCGGGGAGCTGTTTTTT. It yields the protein CASRPGTRTGELFF.

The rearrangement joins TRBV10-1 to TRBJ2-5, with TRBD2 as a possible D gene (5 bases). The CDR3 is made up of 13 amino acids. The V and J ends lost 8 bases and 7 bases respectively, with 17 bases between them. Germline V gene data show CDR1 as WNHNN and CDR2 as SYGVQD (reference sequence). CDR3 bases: TGCGCCAGCTCGGAACTAGTCGGTGGGACCCAGTACTTC. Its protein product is CASSELVGGTQYF.

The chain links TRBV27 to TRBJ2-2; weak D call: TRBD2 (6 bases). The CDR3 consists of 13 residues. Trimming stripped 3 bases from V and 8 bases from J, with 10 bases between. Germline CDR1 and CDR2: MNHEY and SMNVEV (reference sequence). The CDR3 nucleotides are TGTGCCAGCAGTTTTCTTAGCGGAGGGGAGCTGTTTTTT. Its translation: CASSFLSGGELFF.

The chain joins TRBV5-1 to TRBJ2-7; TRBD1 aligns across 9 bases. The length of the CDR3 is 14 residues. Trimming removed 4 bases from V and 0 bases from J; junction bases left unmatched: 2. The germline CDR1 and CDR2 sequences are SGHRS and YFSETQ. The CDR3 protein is CASSPTGGSYEQYF. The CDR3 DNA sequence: TGCGCCAGCAGCCCGACAGGGGGCTCCTACGAGCAGTACTTC.

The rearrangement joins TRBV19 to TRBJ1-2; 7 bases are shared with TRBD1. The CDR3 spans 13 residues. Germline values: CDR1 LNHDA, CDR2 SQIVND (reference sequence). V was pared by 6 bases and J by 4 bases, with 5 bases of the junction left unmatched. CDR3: CASSKDRVYGYTF. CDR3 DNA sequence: TGTGCCAGTAGCAAAGACAGGGTCTATGGCTACACCTTC. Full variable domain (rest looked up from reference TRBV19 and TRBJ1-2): DGGITQSPKYLFRKEGQNVTLSCEQNLNHDAMYWYRQDPGQGLRLIYYSQIVNDFQKGDIAEGYSVSREKKESFPLTVTSAQKNPTAFYLCASSKDRVYGYTFGSGTRLTVV.

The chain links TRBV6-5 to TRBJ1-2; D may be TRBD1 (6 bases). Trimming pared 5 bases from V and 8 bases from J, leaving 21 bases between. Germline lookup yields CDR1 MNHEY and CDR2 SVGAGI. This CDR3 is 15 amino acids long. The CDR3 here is CASSTRQAPSRGYTF. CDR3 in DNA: TGTGCCAGCAGTACCAGACAGGCCCCCTCTAGGGGCTACACCTTC.

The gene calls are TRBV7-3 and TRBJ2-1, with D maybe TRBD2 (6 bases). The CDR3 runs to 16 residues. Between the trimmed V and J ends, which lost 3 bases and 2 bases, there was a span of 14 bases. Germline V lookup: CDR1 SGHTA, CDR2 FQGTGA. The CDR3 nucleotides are TGTGCCAGCAGCTTGGGCGAGCGGGCAGCCTACAATGAGCAGTTCTTC. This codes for CASSLGERAAYNEQFF. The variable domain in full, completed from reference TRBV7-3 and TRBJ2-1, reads GAGVSQTPSNKVTEKGKYVELRCDPISGHTALYWYRQSLGQGPEFLIYFQGTGAADDSGLPNDRFFAVRPEGSVSTLKIQRTERGDSAVYLCASSLGERAAYNEQFFGPGTRLTVL.

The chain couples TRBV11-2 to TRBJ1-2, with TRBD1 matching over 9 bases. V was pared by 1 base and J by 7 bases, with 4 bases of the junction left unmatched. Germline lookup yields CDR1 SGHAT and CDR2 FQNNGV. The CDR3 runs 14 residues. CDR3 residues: CASSLADRGFGYTF. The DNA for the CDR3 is TGTGCCAGCAGCTTAGCCGACAGGGGGTTTGGCTACACCTTC.

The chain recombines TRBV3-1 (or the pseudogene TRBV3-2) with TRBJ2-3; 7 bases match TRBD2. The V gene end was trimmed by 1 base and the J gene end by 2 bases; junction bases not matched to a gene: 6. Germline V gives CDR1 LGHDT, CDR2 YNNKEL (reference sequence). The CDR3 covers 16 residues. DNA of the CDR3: TGTGCCAGCAGCCAAGCCCGAGCGGGGACCACAGATACGCAGTATTTT. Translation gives CASSQARAGTTDTQYF.

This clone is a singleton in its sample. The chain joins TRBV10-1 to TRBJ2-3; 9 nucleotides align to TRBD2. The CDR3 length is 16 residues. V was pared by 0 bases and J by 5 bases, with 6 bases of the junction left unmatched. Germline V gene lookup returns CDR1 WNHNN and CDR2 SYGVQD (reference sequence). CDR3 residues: CASSESLSGGGDTQYF. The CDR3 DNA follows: TGCGCCAGCAGTGAGTCCCTTAGCGGGGGCGGAGATACGCAGTATTTT.

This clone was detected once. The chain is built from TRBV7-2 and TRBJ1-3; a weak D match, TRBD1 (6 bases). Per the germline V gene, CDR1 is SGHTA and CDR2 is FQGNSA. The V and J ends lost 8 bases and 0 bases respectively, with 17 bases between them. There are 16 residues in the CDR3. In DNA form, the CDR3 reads TGTGCCAGCGCAGCGAGGCAGGGACACTCTGGAAACACCATATATTTT. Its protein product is CASAARQGHSGNTIYF.

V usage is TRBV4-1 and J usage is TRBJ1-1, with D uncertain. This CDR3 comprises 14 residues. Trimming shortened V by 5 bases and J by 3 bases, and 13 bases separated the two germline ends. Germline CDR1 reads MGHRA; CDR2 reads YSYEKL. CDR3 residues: CASSNPRGYTEAFF. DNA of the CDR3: TGCGCCAGCAGCAACCCCCGGGGTTACACTGAAGCTTTCTTT.

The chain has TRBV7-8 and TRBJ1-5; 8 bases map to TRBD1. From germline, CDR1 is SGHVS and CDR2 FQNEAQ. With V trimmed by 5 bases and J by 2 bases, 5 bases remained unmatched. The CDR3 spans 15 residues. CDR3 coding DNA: TGTGCCAGCAGCCAGGCGGGACAGGGCAATCAGCCCCAGCATTTT. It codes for CASSQAGQGNQPQHF.

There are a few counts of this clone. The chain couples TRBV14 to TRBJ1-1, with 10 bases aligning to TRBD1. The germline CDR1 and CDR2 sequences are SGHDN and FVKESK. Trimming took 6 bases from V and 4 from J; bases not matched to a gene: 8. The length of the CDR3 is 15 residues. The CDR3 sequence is CASRPGQGRGTEAFF. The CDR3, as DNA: TGTGCCAGCAGGCCGGGACAGGGGAGGGGCACTGAAGCTTTCTTT.